This T cell receptor (beta chain) was observed in a study of blood T cell repertoires in COVID-19. Across the whole study: COVID-19 samples collected from the United States, Italy and Spain covered acute and convalescent phases. T cells, B-cell-depleted T cells, or PBMCs supplied cDNA or gDNA.

The CDR3 totals 12 residues. Germline V gene lookup returns CDR1 SNHLY and CDR2 FYNNEI. The V end lost 5 bases, the J end lost 0 bases, and 4 bases lay between the germline ends. Study processing details: Estimation of nucleated cell counts was performed using reference gene primer amplification. Measured with immunoSEQ multiplex PCR; TCRdb has only the in-frame clones, and not every one. V and J calls and clone size are given by that table; D and trimming were obtained from the DNA. This sample has some 29,000 clones, with 90% found just once. The J gene is TRBJ1-1, the V gene TRBV2; no definite D call. Sequenced material: peripheral blood. This TCR came from a man aged 70-80 years with active or convalescent COVID-19. CDR3 nucleotide sequence: TGTGCCAGCAGTTCAATGAACACTGAAGCTTTCTTT. Protein sequence: CASSSMNTEAFF.